This T cell receptor (beta chain) was captured in a study of patients and donors after allogeneic stem cell transplantation. TCRdb ran MiXCR on the RT-PCR reads and lists one entry per CDR3 protein. The sample carries approximately 150,000 distinct CDR3 sequences, about a third recorded once. The germline V gene has CDR1 SNHLY and CDR2 FYNNEI. This CDR3 has 16 amino acids. V trimming: 1 base; J trimming: 3 bases; junction bases outside the gene matches: 8. This clonotype was observed at least ten times. Sequences were obtained from blood, either unsorted or a sorted T cell fraction (not recorded which). V gene TRBV2 combines with J gene TRBJ1-1; 7 positions agree with TRBD1. This clonotype was obtained from a human donor who was either an allogeneic HSCT recipient or a stem cell or donor lymphocyte infusion donor (not recorded which). It is not recorded whose cells these are; they may come from a transplant donor. As DNA, the CDR3 is TGTGCCAGCAGTGAAGTGGTAGGGGGCCTGGACACTGAAGCTTTCTTT. Protein product: CASSEVVGGLDTEAFF.